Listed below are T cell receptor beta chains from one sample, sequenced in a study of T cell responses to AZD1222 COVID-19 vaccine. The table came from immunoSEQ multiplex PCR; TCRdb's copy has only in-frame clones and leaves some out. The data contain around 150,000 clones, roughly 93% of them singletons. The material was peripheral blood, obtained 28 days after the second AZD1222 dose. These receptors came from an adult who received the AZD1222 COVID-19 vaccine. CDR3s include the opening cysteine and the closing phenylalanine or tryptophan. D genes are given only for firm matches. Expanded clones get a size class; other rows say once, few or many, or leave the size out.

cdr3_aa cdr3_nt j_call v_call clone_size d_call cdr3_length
CASSPDRGPNYGYTF TGTGCCAGCAGCCCGGACAGGGGGCCGAACTATGGCTACACCTTC TRBJ1-2 TRBV7-9 NA TRBD1 15
CASSPSSSINGYTF TGTGCCAGCTCCCCCTCGAGCTCAATTAATGGCTACACCTTC TRBJ1-2 TRBV18 NA NA 14
CATSRTGGEQYF TGTGCCACCAGCAGAACAGGGGGCGAGCAGTACTTC TRBJ2-7 TRBV15 NA TRBD1 12
CASSPGLEYEQYF TGTGCCAGCAGTCCCGGACTAGAATACGAGCAGTACTTC TRBJ2-7 TRBV27 NA TRBD2 13
CASSPAGTWDGYTF TGTGCCAGCAGCCCAGCGGGGACCTGGGATGGCTACACCTTC TRBJ1-2 TRBV7-9 NA NA 14
CAANRGEGDTQYF TGTGCCGCTAACAGGGGCGAAGGTGATACGCAGTATTTT TRBJ2-3 TRBV6-5 NA TRBD1 13
CASSLTESYEQYF TGTGCCAGCAGCTTAACGGAAAGCTACGAGCAGTACTTC TRBJ2-7 TRBV7-9 NA NA 13
CASSVGTTGEGPLHF TGTGCCAGCAGCGTAGGGACGACAGGGGAGGGACCCCTCCACTTT TRBJ1-6 TRBV9 NA TRBD1 15
CASSSPAGAMGNTIYF TGTGCCAGCAGCTCCCCGGCGGGGGCTATGGGGAACACCATATATTTT TRBJ1-3 TRBV7-6 once NA 16
CASTHDFNEQFF TGTGCCAGCACCCACGACTTCAATGAGCAGTTCTTC TRBJ2-1 TRBV7-2 NA NA 12
CASSLSSGPGTQYF TGTGCCAGCAGCCTCTCCAGTGGGCCGGGGACCCAGTACTTC TRBJ2-5 TRBV14 NA NA 14
CASSLVAGLGAEAFF TGTGCCAGCAGCTTAGTTGCAGGGTTGGGGGCTGAAGCTTTCTTT TRBJ1-1 TRBV11-2 once NA 15
CASSLDSRGTEAFF TGTGCCAGCAGCTTAGACAGCCGCGGCACTGAAGCTTTCTTT TRBJ1-1 TRBV7-9 NA NA 14
CASSRDSGQPQHF TGTGCCAGCAGTAGGGACAGCGGTCAGCCCCAGCATTTT TRBJ1-5 TRBV2 once TRBD1 13
CASRDDRGYGYTF TGTGCCAGCAGAGACGACAGGGGATATGGCTACACCTTC TRBJ1-2 TRBV12-3/TRBV12-4 NA TRBD1 13
CASSPWVGTGELFF TGCGCCAGCAGCCCATGGGTGGGAACCGGGGAGCTGTTTTTT TRBJ2-2 TRBV5-1 NA NA 14
CASSLGTGKQQPLQETQYF TGTGCCAGCAGCTTAGGGACAGGGAAGCAGCAGCCCTTACAAGAGACCCAGTACTTC TRBJ2-5 TRBV7-9 NA TRBD1 19
CASSTGTPKGSEAFF TGTGCCAGCAGCACCGGCACACCGAAGGGGTCTGAAGCTTTCTTT TRBJ1-1 TRBV9 NA NA 15
CASSSGLAGEAFF TGTGCCAGCAGCTCGGGATTAGCTGGTGAAGCTTTCTTT TRBJ1-1 TRBV11-3 NA NA 13
CASSLDKGGPNTEAFF TGTGCCAGCAGCCTTGATAAGGGGGGACCGAACACTGAAGCTTTCTTT TRBJ1-1 TRBV5-4 NA NA 16
CATSRAGPNKDKNIQYF TGTGCCACCAGCAGAGCAGGTCCCAACAAGGACAAAAACATTCAGTACTTC TRBJ2-4 TRBV15 once NA 17
CASSYVRYEKLFF TGTGCCAGCAGTTACGTCAGATATGAAAAACTGTTTTTT TRBJ1-4 TRBV6-2/TRBV6-3 NA NA 13
CASSQQQGRPLHF TGTGCCAGCAGCCAACAACAGGGAAGACCCCTCCACTTT TRBJ1-6 TRBV7-3 NA NA 13
CASSFYSDTQYF TGTGCCAGCAGTTTCTATTCAGATACGCAGTATTTT TRBJ2-3 TRBV12-3/TRBV12-4 NA NA 12
CATEREPGTNEKLFF TGTGCCACCGAACGGGAGCCAGGGACTAATGAAAAACTGTTTTTT TRBJ1-4 TRBV2 NA NA 15
CASSLASGRTDTQYF TGTGCCAGCAGCTTGGCGAGCGGGAGGACAGATACGCAGTATTTT TRBJ2-3 TRBV5-8 NA TRBD2 15
CASSPSADPDNSPLHF TGTGCCAGCTCACCGTCCGCCGACCCCGATAATTCACCCCTCCACTTT TRBJ1-6 TRBV18 NA NA 16
CSATKNTEAFF TGCAGTGCTACGAAGAACACTGAAGCTTTCTTT TRBJ1-1 TRBV20-1 NA NA 11
CASKPLDTDTQYF TGTGCCAGCAAGCCTCTGGACACAGATACGCAGTATTTT TRBJ2-3 TRBV6-5 few NA 13
CASSFGQGSGEAFF TGTGCCAGCAGCTTCGGACAGGGATCAGGTGAAGCTTTCTTT TRBJ1-1 TRBV11-2 once TRBD1 14
CAVGSRGYGYTF TGTGCCGTCGGGAGCAGGGGCTATGGCTACACCTTC TRBJ1-2 TRBV2 NA NA 12
CASSGRYSNQPQHF TGTGCCAGCTCTGGTCGATATAGCAATCAGCCCCAGCATTTT TRBJ1-5 TRBV6-6 NA NA 14
CASSSPGRPQETQYF TGTGCCAGCAGCTCTCCCGGGAGGCCCCAAGAGACCCAGTACTTC TRBJ2-5 TRBV28 NA TRBD2 15
CASGGVVPPLHF TGTGCCAGCGGGGGGGTCGTGCCACCCCTCCACTTT TRBJ1-6 TRBV6-5 NA NA 12
CASSATLAGSSYEQYF TGTGCCAGCAGTGCAACACTAGCGGGAAGCTCCTACGAGCAGTACTTC TRBJ2-7 TRBV6-1 NA TRBD2 16
CASSSRRGSDTQYF TGTGCCAGCAGCTCGCGTAGGGGTTCAGATACGCAGTATTTT TRBJ2-3 TRBV7-2 NA NA 14
CASSSTSYEQYF TGTGCCAGCAGCTCAACCTCCTACGAGCAGTACTTC TRBJ2-7 TRBV7-9 NA NA 12
CASRGALEAFF TGTGCCAGCAGAGGCGCTCTTGAAGCTTTCTTT TRBJ1-1 TRBV27 NA NA 11
CASTGDGLGEQYF TGTGCCAGCACCGGGGACGGCCTGGGCGAGCAGTACTTC TRBJ2-7 TRBV2 once NA 13
CSVEVPTVVNTEAFF TGCAGCGTTGAAGTTCCGACGGTGGTGAACACTGAAGCTTTCTTT TRBJ1-1 TRBV29-1 NA NA 15